The clone carrying this TCR beta chain was seen ten or more times. Its antigen is unidentified. Via MiXCR, TCRdb re-called the multiplex PCR reads, giving one row per CDR3 protein. The profile shows under 150,000 distinct CDR3 sequences, around 20% of them singletons. This specimen belongs to a study of breast tumors, draining lymph nodes, adjacent tissues. Axillary draining lymph nodes of breast cancer patients supplied the node samples. The study, taken as a whole, reports: Most tumor T cells seemingly derive from lymph node, then expand in tumor.

Germline V gene data show CDR1 as LGHDT and CDR2 as YNNKEL (reference sequence). V was shortened by 1 base and J by 3 bases, with 4 bases between the two germline ends. CDR3 length equals 13 residues. The sequenced sample was axillary lymph node tissue. This receptor was obtained from a female donor with breast cancer. Some clones in this sample may be carry-over from other donors' samples. The chain employs TRBV3-1 and TRBJ1-5, with no clear D. CDR3 sequence: CASSQGTNQPQHF. CDR3 sequence (DNA): TGTGCCAGCAGCCAAGGCACCAATCAGCCCCAGCATTTT.